These 24 T cell receptor beta chains came from one sample sequenced in a study of OX40 agonist ivuxolimab in advanced cancers. Generated by immunoSEQ multiplex PCR, the TCRdb table keeps only in-frame clones and is missing some. The sample lists tens of thousands of clones; 80% to 95% were seen once. The input for sequencing was CD4+ or CD8+ T cells sorted from blood, taken in a trial of the OX40 agonist ivuxolimab. Receptor source: an adult with an advanced solid tumor such as melanoma, head and neck, liver or kidney cancer.

The V gene is TRBV10-3, the J gene TRBJ1-3; D might be TRBD1 (5 bases). The CDR3 is made up of 16 amino acids. Trimming took off 4 bases at V and 0 bases at J, with 13 bases between the two ends. In germline, CDR1 is ENHRY, CDR2 SYGVKD. This CDR3 reads CAISVAGLSSGNTIYF. DNA for the CDR3: TGTGCCATCAGTGTGGCGGGACTCAGCTCTGGAAACACCATATATTTT.

CDR3 residues: CAIRGQAPSELGNTIYF. The CDR3 coding sequence is TGTGCCATCAGGGGCCAGGCCCCATCGGAGCTAGGAAACACCATATATTTT. This chain uses TRBV10-3 with TRBJ1-3; D remains ambiguous. There are 17 residues in the CDR3. V lost 6 bases and J 4 bases, leaving 22 bases between the germline ends. Germline V gives CDR1 ENHRY, CDR2 SYGVKD.

The chain has TRBV19 and TRBJ2-1; tentatively, D is TRBD2 (5 bases). Germline values: CDR1 LNHDA, CDR2 SQIVND (reference sequence). The V end was cut by 3 bases, the J end by 0 bases, with 12 bases between. The CDR3 has 16 residues. The CDR3 spells CASSIPRGSSYNEQFF. CDR3 nucleotide sequence: TGTGCCAGTAGTATCCCTCGGGGTAGCTCCTACAATGAGCAGTTCTTC.

This clone was found once. This chain links TRBV28 with TRBJ2-3; possibly TRBD2 for D (6 bases). The CDR3 has 14 amino acids. CDR1 is MDHEN and CDR2 is SYDVKM in the germline V gene. Trimming removed 6 bases from V and 6 bases from J, with 16 bases in between. CDR3: CASRGGPWGDTQYF. The CDR3 coding sequence is TGTGCCAGCAGAGGAGGGCCGTGGGGGGATACGCAGTATTTT.

The chain employs TRBV19 and TRBJ2-5; D unresolved. V was cut by 5 bases and J by 2 bases, with 9 bases left in between. Per the germline V gene, CDR1 is LNHDA and CDR2 is SQIVND (reference sequence). CDR3 length: 13 residues. CDR3: CASSYTSQETQYF. For the CDR3, the DNA is TGTGCCAGTAGTTATACCAGTCAAGAGACCCAGTACTTC.

The V call is TRBV10-3, the J call TRBJ2-3; D is possibly TRBD2 (5 bases). Trimming pared 3 bases from V and 11 bases from J, leaving 12 bases between. CDR3 length: 12 residues. Germline-derived CDR1 and CDR2 are ENHRY and SYGVKD. The CDR3 reads CAISDPRGWQYF. CDR3 in DNA: TGTGCCATCAGTGATCCACGGGGTTGGCAGTATTTT.

V usage is TRBV6-6 and J usage is TRBJ1-1, with D perhaps TRBD1 (5 bases). The germline gives CDR1 MNHNY, CDR2 SVGAGI (reference sequence). Trimming removed 6 bases from V and 1 base from J, with 9 bases in between. This CDR3 is 13 amino acids long. The CDR3 DNA is TGTGCCAGCAGCATCCAGGGGAACACTGAAGCTTTCTTT. As protein: CASSIQGNTEAFF.

The rearrangement uses TRBV10-3 and TRBJ2-2, with 9 positions matching TRBD2. The CDR3 is made up of 17 amino acids. V lost 1 base, J lost 0 bases, and 3 bases stayed unmatched. Germline-derived CDR1 and CDR2 are ENHRY and SYGVKD. This CDR3 reads CAISELGLATNTGELFF. CDR3 nucleotides: TGTGCCATCAGTGAGTTAGGACTAGCGACGAACACCGGGGAGCTGTTTTTT.

This sequence joins TRBV4-1 and TRBJ2-1; a possible D gene is TRBD2 (5 bases). V shed 2 bases and J shed 4 bases, with 9 bases lying between them. The germline V gene has CDR1 MGHRA and CDR2 YSYEKL. The CDR3 spans 14 residues. CDR3 nucleotide sequence: TGCGCCAGCAGCCAAAACACTAGGTACAATGAGCAGTTCTTC. This codes for CASSQNTRYNEQFF.

The chain couples TRBV6-5 to TRBJ2-5; 7 bases match TRBD1. Germline V CDR1 and CDR2: MNHEY, SVGAGI. V was pared by 6 bases and J by 4 bases, with 8 bases of the junction left unmatched. The CDR3 length is 14 residues. The CDR3 is CASSNRRQGETQYF. CDR3 DNA sequence: TGTGCCAGCAGCAACAGGAGACAGGGAGAGACCCAGTACTTC.

The genes are TRBV5-4 and TRBJ2-5; TRBD1 might be the D (6 bases). Trimming removed 3 bases at V and 2 bases at J, with 11 bases between. The length of the CDR3 is 14 residues. Per germline, CDR1 SGHNT and CDR2 YYREEE (reference sequence). The CDR3: CASSSPDRQETQYF. The CDR3 nucleotides read TGTGCCAGCAGCTCTCCGGACAGACAAGAGACCCAGTACTTC.

The rearrangement links TRBV9 to TRBJ1-3, with no clear D. Germline V lookup: CDR1 SGDLS, CDR2 YYNGEE. V dropped 3 bases and J dropped 0 bases, with 13 bases sitting between them. This CDR3 contains 16 residues. The CDR3 region has the DNA TGTGCCAGCAGCGCAGTAGGCGGGAGCTCTGGAAACACCATATATTTT. Translating it yields CASSAVGGSSGNTIYF. The full variable domain, its missing parts supplied by reference TRBV9 and TRBJ1-3, is DSGVTQTPKHLITATGQRVTLRCSPRSGDLSVYWYQQSLDQGLQFLIQYYNGEERAKGNILERFSAQQFPDLHSELNLSSLELGDSALYFCASSAVGGSSGNTIYFGEGSWLTVV.

The rearrangement joins TRBV19 to TRBJ1-1; D is possibly TRBD1 (5 bases). The V gene lost 7 bases and the J gene lost 5 bases, with 17 bases spanning the gap. The CDR3 runs to 14 residues. Germline-derived CDR1 and CDR2 are LNHDA and SQIVND (reference sequence). The CDR3 here is CASTPVGGRTEAFF. CDR3 in DNA: TGTGCCAGTACCCCAGTCGGGGGAAGAACTGAAGCTTTCTTT.

This chain connects TRBV27 to TRBJ2-3, with TRBD1 identical over 7 bases. Germline V gene lookup returns CDR1 MNHEY and CDR2 SMNVEV (reference sequence). With 5 bases clipped from V and 0 bases from J, the junction kept 20 bases outside the gene matches. This CDR3 comprises 20 residues. The CDR3 spells CASSLGWWARQGSSTDTQYF. CDR3 bases: TGTGCCAGCAGTCTCGGATGGTGGGCCCGACAGGGATCCAGCACAGATACGCAGTATTTT.

The chain employs TRBV11-3 and TRBJ2-1; 11 bases map to TRBD2. Germline V gives CDR1 SGHNT, CDR2 YENEEA. V gave up 1 base and J gave up 6 bases; unmatched junction bases: 2. This CDR3 contains 15 residues. CDR3: CASSLGTSGPNEQFF. In DNA, the CDR3 is TGTGCCAGCAGCTTAGGGACTAGCGGGCCCAATGAGCAGTTCTTC.

This chain joins TRBV7-2 and TRBJ2-1, with D possibly being TRBD2 (5 bases). The CDR3 length is 15 residues. Germline-derived CDR1 and CDR2 are SGHTA and FQGNSA. The ends were cut back, 0 bases at V and 12 bases at J, with 18 bases in the middle. CDR3 nucleotide sequence: TGTGCCAGCAGCTTAGCGGGAGTACGGAACTCCAGGCAGTTCTTC. Protein sequence: CASSLAGVRNSRQFF.

The V gene is TRBV5-8, the J gene TRBJ2-5, with TRBD1 matching 7 bases. Trimming took 5 bases from V and 6 from J; bases not matched to a gene: 10. In germline, CDR1 is SGHTS, CDR2 YDEGEE. This CDR3 comprises 14 residues. The CDR3 is CASRGDRDEKTQYF. The CDR3 DNA reads as TGTGCCAGCAGGGGGGACAGAGATGAAAAGACCCAGTACTTC.

The chain recombines TRBV10-2 with TRBJ2-3, with D hard to call. Per the germline V gene, CDR1 is WSHSY and CDR2 is SAAADI. V lost 6 bases and J lost 4, with 14 bases in between. CDR3 length equals 14 residues. The CDR3 reads CASSRNRGADTQYF. The CDR3 DNA follows: TGCGCCAGCAGCAGGAACCGTGGCGCAGATACGCAGTATTTT.

The rearrangement links TRBV6-1 to TRBJ1-1, with D unresolved. Trimming removed 1 base at V and 0 bases at J, with 6 bases between. The CDR3 sequence is 14 residues long. Germline CDR1 is MNHNS and CDR2 is SASEGT. Here the CDR3 DNA reads TGTGCCAGCAGTGAAGAATTAATGAACACTGAAGCTTTCTTT. As protein: CASSEELMNTEAFF.

The chain employs TRBV6-6 and TRBJ2-3; D tentatively reads TRBD1 or TRBD2 (5 bases each). CDR1 and CDR2 (germline): MNHNY, SVGAGI (reference sequence). The CDR3 extends over 12 amino acids. Trimming shortened V by 5 bases and J by 2 bases, and 5 bases separated the two germline ends. In nucleotides, the CDR3 is TGTGCCAGCAGTGGGACCACAGATACGCAGTATTTT. It codes for CASSGTTDTQYF.

The chain has TRBV6-5 and TRBJ1-2, with a weak D call TRBD1 (6 bases). CDR3 length: 14 amino acids. Per the germline V gene, CDR1 is MNHEY and CDR2 is SVGAGI. V was trimmed by 6 bases and J by 3 bases, leaving 14 bases between them. The CDR3 DNA is TGTGCCAGCAGAAGGGGGGCGAATGACTATGGCTACACCTTC. Translating it yields CASRRGANDYGYTF.

The chain uses TRBV10-3 and TRBJ1-3, with D possibly TRBD1 on 5 matching bases. With 4 bases removed from V and 3 bases from J, the gap between germline ends came to 16 bases. Germline V gives CDR1 ENHRY, CDR2 SYGVKD. CDR3 size: 16 residues. CDR3 bases: TGTGCCATCAGTGTTGGACAAGCTTTGGTTGGAAACACCATATATTTT. Protein product: CAISVGQALVGNTIYF.

The genes are TRBV5-1 and TRBJ2-4; TRBD2 is a possible D gene (5 bases). The V end was cut by 9 bases, the J end by 6 bases, with 19 bases between. The CDR3 is 14 amino acids. Germline loops: CDR1 SGHRS, CDR2 YFSETQ. The CDR3 protein is CANSSSSLLNIQYF. The CDR3 region has the DNA TGCGCCAACTCTAGCAGCAGCCTCTTAAACATTCAGTACTTC.

The chain carries TRBV29-1 and TRBJ1-3; possible D gene TRBD1, 6 bases. The germline CDR1 and CDR2 sequences are SQVTM and ANQGSEA. The V end was cut by 5 bases, the J end by 4 bases, with 12 bases between. The CDR3 consists of 13 residues. The CDR3 is CSVSWGAGNTIYF. CDR3 DNA: TGCAGCGTTTCATGGGGGGCAGGAAACACCATATATTTT. Full variable domain (remainder filled in from reference TRBV29-1 and TRBJ1-3): SAVISQKPSRDICQRGTSLTIQCQVDSQVTMMFWYRQQPGQSLTLIATANQGSEATYESGFVIDKFPISRPNLTFSTLTVSNMSPEDSSIYLCSVSWGAGNTIYFGEGSWLTVV.